This T cell receptor (beta chain) originates from a study of T cells in Graves' hyperthyroidism and ophthalmopathy (dated by TCRdb to the late 2010s). About the full investigation: Peripheral blood samples were taken at initial diagnosis, before any treatment was given. To identify TCR V-J signatures that set the groups apart, the researchers used a discovery cohort of roughly 100 patients, made up of 40 to 45 with Graves' ophthalmopathy and some 56 with stable Graves' hyperthyroidism. An independent validation cohort of under 20 hyperthyroidism patients and approximately 17 patients who later progressed to ophthalmopathy tested prospective prediction of ophthalmopathy. The 85 to 100 discovery patients were randomly split 7:3 into training and test sets. In addition, the study compared T-cell repertoires in thyroid tissue and in blood from about 6 Graves' hyperthyroidism patients. After blood sampling, hyperthyroidism patients were treated with methimazole at a starting dose of 30 mg daily, and ophthalmopathy patients were treated with high-dose intravenous methylprednisolone. According to the paper, TCR Vbeta CDR3 sequencing was carried out on around 140 peripheral blood samples, which came from fewer than 50 ophthalmopathy, 80 or so hyperthyroidism and roughly 17 progressor patients.

Paper-wide results and their limitations: Most expanded thyroid clonotypes (frequency above 0.001) were also detected in blood, suggesting blood repertoires may reflect thyroid immune responses. During validation, the model predicted progression to ophthalmopathy a median of roughly six months ahead of onset, with around 70% sensitivity and around 72% specificity. Ophthalmopathy was separated from stable hyperthyroidism by a 13 V-J signature model, with approximately 90% sensitivity and about 81% specificity obtained in cross-validation and 80%/75% obtained in testing. No statistical method was used to set the sample size in advance, and investigators knew the group allocation.

Ophthalmopathy patients had moderately to severely active disease, with a Clinical Activity Score of 3 or more, a NOSPECS grade of 4 or more, and a disease duration of less than 3 months. Patients with uncontrolled infections, other autoimmune diseases, pregnancy or lactation were excluded. Diagnoses were established on the basis of clinical symptoms, serum thyroxine and TRAb, thyroid ultrasound, and orbital computed tomography. PBMCs were separated from roughly 9.3 ml of fresh peripheral blood using Ficoll-Paque density gradient centrifugation. Total RNA was extracted using Trizol reagent, and RNA quality was assessed on an Agilent 2100 Bioanalyzer. The TCR beta CDR3 regions were amplified from RNA transcripts. The TCR CDR3 was subjected to a first round of RT-PCR using the HTBI primer set and the Qiagen OneStep RT-PCR kit. Libraries were constructed in a second round of multiplex PCR, after which size selection and purification were performed. Paired-end sequencing of the libraries was performed with 100 bp reads on an Illumina HiSeq2000. The original pipeline was this. SOAPnuke was used to process the raw data, throwing out any read that contained adapters or uncalled bases, had a mean Phred below 15, or lacked an exact constant-primer or identifier match. High-quality paired reads were merged with COPE v1.2.5, and unique nucleotide sequences were defined as clonotypes. MiTCR v1.1 was used to align clonotypes to the IMGT TRBV, TRBD and TRBJ reference segments. Analysis was restricted to V-J combinations with a frequency above 0.0001, which covered 99% to 99.2% of repertoires. The TCS score was defined as F50 (clonal expansion) divided by E x V (chaos), with BLOSUM62-based TCRdist calculated between CDR3 peptides within each V-J. Welch's t-statistics and random forest reduced fewer than 550 V-J features to roughly 13, which were used in a naive Bayes classifier (R e1071). TCRdb redid the processing of the public reads, applying fastp at Q25 and MiXCR, and retained in-frame beta chains. CDR3 protein sequences are deduplicated, and each keeps its most common genes and DNA. Here the V and J calls rest on TCRdb's processing, not on the authors' analysis. Within this sample are more than 450,000 distinct CDR3 sequences, with 20% of them counted one time only. The ten largest make up roughly 44% of the sample.

CDR1 SGHTA and CDR2 FQGNSA were looked up in the germline V gene. Trimming removed 1 base from V and 3 bases from J, leaving 16 bases between the germline ends. Spanning cysteine to phenylalanine, the CDR3 consists of 16 amino acids. Only the CDR3 region is kept as DNA, spanning 48 bases read in frame from base 1. In its sample, this clonotype was seen many times. Its antigen has not been determined. Within one base of it there is no much larger clone, and no base qualities were kept. This sequence originates from a man aged 35-49 years with Graves' ophthalmopathy. The rearrangement combines TRBV7-2 with TRBJ2-7; TRBD2 is possibly the D segment (7 matching bases). The sample was blood. Read as DNA, the sequence is TGTGCCAGCAGCTTAGGTGGGAGCGGGACAATCTACGAGCAGTACTTC. This is translated as CASSLGGSGTIYEQYF. This CDR3, with the reference TRBV7-2 and TRBJ2-7 proteins standing in past its ends, gives the full variable domain GAGVSQSPSNKVTEKGKDVELRCDPISGHTALYWYRQSLGQGLEFLIYFQGNSAPDKSGLPSDRFSAERTGGSVSTLTIQRTQQEDSAVYLCASSLGGSGTIYEQYFGPGTRLTVT.